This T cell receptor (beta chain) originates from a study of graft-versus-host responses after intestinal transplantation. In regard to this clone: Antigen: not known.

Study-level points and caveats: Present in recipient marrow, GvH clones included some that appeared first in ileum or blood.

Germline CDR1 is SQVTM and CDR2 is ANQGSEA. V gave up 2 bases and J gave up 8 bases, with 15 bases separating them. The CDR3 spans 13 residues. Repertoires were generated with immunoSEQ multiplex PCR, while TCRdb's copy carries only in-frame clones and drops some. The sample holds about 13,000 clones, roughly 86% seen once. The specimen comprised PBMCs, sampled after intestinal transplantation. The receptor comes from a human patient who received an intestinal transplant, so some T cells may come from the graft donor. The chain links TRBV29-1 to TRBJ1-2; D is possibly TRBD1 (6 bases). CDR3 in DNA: TGCAGCGTTGAAAGAGGGGGGGCTGAGGGCTACACCTTC. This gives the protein CSVERGGAEGYTF.